The 32 T cell receptor beta chains below all came from one sample that was sequenced in a study of cytomegalovirus exposure and HLA in healthy donors. Produced via immunoSEQ multiplex PCR; TCRdb's table is partial and in-frame only. The table includes about 160,000 clones, roughly 91% detected once. Sample: PBMCs. The receptor set was obtained from a man aged 18 to 35 in good health and CMV-seropositive.

V is TRBV6-1 and J is TRBJ2-7; 8 bases align to TRBD1. V was clipped by 2 bases and J by 6 bases; unmatched bases: 12. The CDR3 length is 16 residues. Germline V gene sequence: CDR1 MNHNS, CDR2 SASEGT. DNA for the CDR3: TGTGCCAGCAGTGAATATAGGGGGACAGGAGTAGGCGAGCAGTACTTC. This translates into CASSEYRGTGVGEQYF.

V is TRBV4-1 and J is TRBJ1-4; 9 bases match TRBD1. Germline lookup yields CDR1 MGHRA and CDR2 YSYEKL. There are 16 residues in the CDR3. The ends lost 1 base at V and 5 bases at J; junction bases unmatched: 5. CDR3 sequence: CASSQGDRVGNEKLFF. The DNA of the CDR3 is TGCGCCAGCAGCCAAGGGGACAGGGTTGGGAATGAAAAACTGTTTTTT.

CDR3 loop: CASTERLAGTDTQYF. CDR3 nucleotide sequence: TGTGCCAGCACCGAAAGGCTAGCGGGCACAGATACGCAGTATTTT. V and J are TRBV6-6 and TRBJ2-3; TRBD2 aligns across 7 bases. Unmatched junction bases numbered 8, after V lost 7 bases and J lost 1 base. The CDR3 length is 15 residues. Germline V lookup: CDR1 MNHNY, CDR2 SVGAGI (reference sequence).

V usage is TRBV2 and J usage is TRBJ1-2; 8 bases are a match to TRBD1. J lost 3 bases, V lost 6 bases, and 6 bases had no gene match. The CDR3 extends over 14 amino acids. CDR1 SNHLY and CDR2 FYNNEI come from the germline V gene. The CDR3 DNA follows: TGTGCCAGCAGGAAGACAGGGGTGGACTATGGCTACACCTTC. Its protein is CASRKTGVDYGYTF.

The V call is TRBV9, the J call TRBJ2-5, with D maybe TRBD2 (5 bases). V lost 3 bases, J lost 4 bases, and 13 bases lay in between. The CDR3 sequence is 14 residues long. The V gene's germline CDR1 is SGDLS and CDR2 YYNGEE. CDR3 coding DNA: TGTGCCAGCAGCGCGGACCTGGGGAGAGAGACCCAGTACTTC. Protein: CASSADLGRETQYF.

This chain links TRBV9 with TRBJ2-2; TRBD2 aligns across 8 bases. The CDR3 is 16 residues long. The junction had 7 bases not matched to a gene; V was cut back by 1 base and J by 5 bases. CDR1 is SGDLS, CDR2 YYNGEE, per germline. The CDR3 spells CASSVTSGRVTGELFF. CDR3 coding DNA: TGTGCCAGCAGCGTAACGAGCGGGAGAGTGACCGGGGAGCTGTTTTTT.

The V gene is TRBV19, the J gene TRBJ2-7, with 9 bases lining up with TRBD1. Germline CDR1 and CDR2: LNHDA and SQIVND (reference sequence). V trimming: 8 bases; J trimming: 4 bases; junction bases outside the gene matches: 6. The CDR3 runs to 13 residues. The CDR3 DNA sequence: TGTGCCAGTGCAACGGGACAGGGTTACGAGCAGTACTTC. Translating gives CASATGQGYEQYF.

This clone occurred once. This rearrangement joins TRBV13 to TRBJ2-6; 7 bases match TRBD2. The CDR3 loop spans 15 amino acids. V shed 5 bases, J shed 2 bases, and the junction held 3 bases outside the gene matches. Germline V lookup: CDR1 PRHDT, CDR2 FYEKMQ (reference sequence). The CDR3 loop is CASSLGLAGANVLTF. CDR3 sequence (DNA): TGTGCCAGCAGCCTTGGACTAGCTGGGGCCAACGTCCTGACTTTC.

The chain carries TRBV5-4 and TRBJ1-4, with 9 positions matching TRBD1. V lost 3 bases, J lost 5 bases, and 5 bases stayed unmatched. This CDR3 spans 15 amino acids. In germline, CDR1 is SGHNT, CDR2 YYREEE (reference sequence). CDR3 sequence reads: CASSSPGTGNEKLFF. The CDR3 DNA sequence: TGTGCCAGCAGCTCCCCCGGGACAGGGAATGAAAAACTGTTTTTT.

V and J are TRBV4-1 and TRBJ2-5; 12 nucleotides line up with TRBD2. The germline V gene encodes CDR1 MGHRA and CDR2 YSYEKL. The ends lost 6 bases at V and 3 bases at J; junction bases unmatched: 14. This CDR3 spans 18 amino acids. CDR3 in amino acids: CASSPAGLAGGVEETQYF. The CDR3 bases are TGCGCCAGCAGTCCCGCCGGGCTAGCGGGAGGGGTAGAAGAGACCCAGTACTTC.

The chain combines TRBV27 with TRBJ2-1; 12 nucleotides align to TRBD2. J was trimmed by 7 bases and V by 3 bases; bases with no gene match: 7. This CDR3 spans 16 amino acids. Per germline, CDR1 MNHEY and CDR2 SMNVEV (reference sequence). CDR3 protein: CASSFSRLAGVNEQFF. The CDR3 nucleotides are TGTGCCAGCAGTTTCTCCCGACTAGCGGGAGTAAATGAGCAGTTCTTC.

The J gene is TRBJ1-2, the V gene TRBV10-3, with TRBD1 identical over 10 bases. Per germline, CDR1 ENHRY and CDR2 SYGVKD. With 0 bases clipped from V and 0 bases from J, the junction kept 4 bases outside the gene matches. The CDR3 length is 17 residues. As DNA, the CDR3 is TGTGCCATCAGTGAGTCGACGGGACAGGGGACTAACTATGGCTACACCTTC. As protein: CAISESTGQGTNYGYTF.

The genes are TRBV5-1 and TRBJ2-5; no firm D call. CDR1 and CDR2 from the germline V gene are SGHRS and YFSETQ. Deletions cut 0 bases from V and 4 bases from J, with 7 bases between. This CDR3 has 13 amino acids. CDR3 amino acids: CASSLVARETQYF. As DNA, the CDR3 is TGCGCCAGCAGCTTGGTGGCTAGAGAGACCCAGTACTTC.

V usage is TRBV7-9 and J usage is TRBJ2-7, with a possible D match to TRBD2 (5 bases). The CDR3 runs to 15 residues. The germline V gene encodes CDR1 SEHNR and CDR2 FQNEAQ (reference sequence). V lost 2 bases and J lost 2, with 13 bases in between. Here the CDR3 DNA reads TGTGCCAGCAGCTTAATGAGAGGACTCACCTACGAGCAGTACTTC. As protein: CASSLMRGLTYEQYF.

CDR3: CASSQDRFRTQPQHF. CDR3 DNA sequence: TGTGCCAGCAGCCAAGATCGGTTTCGTACTCAGCCCCAGCATTTT. The rearrangement links TRBV14 to TRBJ1-5; the D is unclear. V was cut by 0 bases and J by 6 bases, with 12 bases left in between. Germline V gene data show CDR1 as SGHDN and CDR2 as FVKESK. The CDR3 sequence is 15 residues long.

V gene TRBV7-6 combines with J gene TRBJ2-5; possible D gene TRBD1, 6 bases. Germline values: CDR1 SGHVS, CDR2 FNYEAQ. The CDR3 spans 14 residues. The V and J ends lost 4 bases and 2 bases respectively, with 11 bases between them. The CDR3 loop is CASSSPGQQETQYF. The DNA for the CDR3 is TGTGCCAGCAGCTCGCCAGGACAGCAAGAGACCCAGTACTTC.

The chain carries TRBV30 and TRBJ2-7; the match to TRBD1 covers 9 bases. The length of the CDR3 is 13 residues. Looked up from germline, CDR1 is GTSNPN and CDR2 is SVGIG (reference sequence). V trimming: 7 bases; J trimming: 2 bases; junction bases outside the gene matches: 6. In DNA, the CDR3 is TGTGCCTACCGGGACAGGGTACCCTACGAGCAGTACTTC. Protein sequence: CAYRDRVPYEQYF.

This chain uses TRBV15 with TRBJ2-3, with D possibly being TRBD1 (6 bases). Looked up from germline, CDR1 is LNHNV and CDR2 is YYDKDF (reference sequence). The CDR3 is 14 amino acids. Deletions cut 3 bases from V and 10 bases from J, with 17 bases between. The CDR3 DNA is TGTGCCACCAGCAGGAACCGGGACACCGGCTCGCAGTATTTT. As protein: CATSRNRDTGSQYF.

The chain recombines TRBV7-2 with TRBJ2-1; 7 nucleotides align to TRBD1. The germline gives CDR1 SGHTA, CDR2 FQGNSA. Trimming removed 1 base from V and 11 bases from J; junction bases left unmatched: 5. The CDR3 extends over 13 amino acids. The CDR3 here is CASSLDQDRKQFF. Written as DNA, the CDR3 is TGTGCCAGCAGCTTAGACCAGGACAGGAAGCAGTTCTTC.

The rearrangement links TRBV30 to TRBJ2-1; 11 nucleotides match TRBD2. The germline V gene encodes CDR1 GTSNPN and CDR2 SVGIG (reference sequence). V shed 4 bases and J 4 bases; nucleotides not matched to a gene: 6. This CDR3 spans 15 amino acids. CDR3: CAWNPGTSGYNEQFF. DNA for the CDR3: TGTGCCTGGAATCCAGGGACTAGCGGTTACAATGAGCAGTTCTTC.

The chain uses TRBV27 and TRBJ2-3; 8 nucleotides line up with TRBD2. V shed 5 bases and J 1 base; nucleotides not matched to a gene: 5. This CDR3 is built from 15 residues. CDR1 and CDR2 from the germline V gene are MNHEY and SMNVEV (reference sequence). The CDR3 protein is CASSTPGLGTDTQYF. As DNA, the CDR3 is TGTGCCAGCAGTACACCGGGACTAGGCACAGATACGCAGTATTTT.

V is TRBV6-5 and J is TRBJ1-1, with TRBD1 matching 8 bases. This CDR3 spans 15 amino acids. The junction had 2 bases not matched to a gene; V was cut back by 2 bases and J by 0 bases. Germline CDR1 and CDR2: MNHEY and SVGAGI. The CDR3 DNA sequence: TGTGCCAGCAGTTACGGGACAGGATTGAACACTGAAGCTTTCTTT. It translates to CASSYGTGLNTEAFF.

This sequence joins TRBV7-9 and TRBJ2-1, with 9 bases identical to TRBD2. Germline trimming cut 3 bases from V and 6 bases from J; bases unmatched to any gene: 6. Germline CDR1 reads SEHNR; CDR2 reads FQNEAQ (reference sequence). The CDR3 consists of 15 residues. CDR3 nucleotide sequence: TGTGCCAGCAGCTTGGGGACTAGCTCGGTCAATGAGCAGTTCTTC. Translation gives CASSLGTSSVNEQFF.

The chain employs TRBV29-1 and TRBJ2-3, with TRBD2 matching over 10 bases. Germline lookup yields CDR1 SQVTM and CDR2 ANQGSEA. J lost 3 bases, V lost 4 bases, and 7 bases had no gene match. The CDR3 contains 15 residues. Written as DNA, the CDR3 is TGCAGCGTTGGTCCAGCGGGAGGGCCAACAGATACGCAGTATTTT. This codes for CSVGPAGGPTDTQYF.

The V call is TRBV7-9, the J call TRBJ1-2; the D gene is possibly TRBD1 (5 bases). CDR1 and CDR2 (germline): SEHNR, FQNEAQ (reference sequence). CDR3 length: 13 amino acids. V lost 2 bases and J 8 bases, leaving 12 bases between the germline ends. This chain's CDR3 is CASSLRGGLGYTF. The CDR3 bases are TGTGCCAGCAGCTTACGGGGGGGACTCGGCTACACCTTC.

The rearrangement joins TRBV7-8 to TRBJ2-3; TRBD2 matches at 10 bases. Germline values: CDR1 SGHVS, CDR2 FQNEAQ. After removal of 4 bases from V and 0 bases from J, the junction contained 4 bases not matched to a gene. This CDR3 has 16 residues. The CDR3 region is CASSWGTSASTDTQYF. The CDR3 DNA reads TGTGCCAGCAGCTGGGGGACTAGCGCTAGCACAGATACGCAGTATTTT.

This rearrangement joins TRBV29-1 to TRBJ1-4; weak D call: TRBD1 (6 bases). In germline, CDR1 is SQVTM, CDR2 ANQGSEA. V was trimmed by 7 bases and J by 8 bases, leaving 11 bases between them. The CDR3 has 11 amino acids. Here the CDR3 reads CSAGEREKLFF. The CDR3 DNA sequence: TGCAGCGCAGGGGAGCGGGAAAAACTGTTTTTT.

This clone was seen once. The J gene is TRBJ1-2, the V gene TRBV6-1, with D uncertain. CDR1 is MNHNS and CDR2 is SASEGT in the germline V gene. This CDR3 region has 12 residues. Trimming cost V 4 bases and J 1 base, with 4 bases left between them. The DNA for the CDR3 is TGTGCCAGCAGTGTAATTAACTATGGCTACACCTTC. This sequence encodes CASSVINYGYTF.

To note about this clone: Other DNA sequences in this sample translate to the same CDR3. The CDR3 DNA is TGTGCCAGCAGCTATTACAATGAGCAGTTCTTC. The encoded protein is CASSYYNEQFF. The chain is built from TRBV2 and TRBJ2-1; D is uncertain. The V and J ends lost 6 bases and 4 bases respectively, with 4 bases between them. This CDR3 contains 11 residues. Germline assignment: CDR1 SNHLY and CDR2 FYNNEI.

This clone was detected only once. The rearrangement links TRBV4-1 to TRBJ2-3; no definite D call. The V and J ends lost 4 bases and 4 bases respectively, with 12 bases between them. Germline values: CDR1 MGHRA, CDR2 YSYEKL. The length of the CDR3 is 14 residues. The chain's CDR3 is CASSPPVLPDTQYF. CDR3 nucleotides: TGCGCCAGCAGCCCTCCGGTCCTCCCAGATACGCAGTATTTT.

Turning to this clone: Germline is not matched at one junction end, which may reflect a read error. V and J are TRBV7-7 and TRBJ2-1, with 13 bases identical to TRBD2. This CDR3 region has 18 residues. Per the germline V gene, CDR1 is SSHAT and CDR2 is FNYEAQ (reference sequence). The CDR3 region has the DNA TGTGCTAGCAGCTTAAGGACTAGCGGGAGTAAAGTAGGCTATGAGCAGTTCTTC. Translating it yields CASSLRTSGSKVGYEQFF.

This clone was observed a single time. The chain joins TRBV6-5 to TRBJ1-1; 7 bases align to TRBD1. The CDR3 sequence is 16 residues long. Germline V gene lookup returns CDR1 MNHEY and CDR2 SVGAGI. V lost 2 bases, J lost 3 bases, and 9 bases stayed unmatched. CDR3 coding DNA: TGTGCCAGCAGTTACCCGGGACAGCTGGGGCACACTGAAGCTTTCTTT. It translates to CASSYPGQLGHTEAFF.